The clone carrying this T cell receptor beta chain was seen a handful of times. What it recognizes is unknown. The source of the sample is a study of T cell responses to AZD1222 COVID-19 vaccine. TCRdb's copy holds only in-frame clones and misses some; the assay was immunoSEQ multiplex PCR. The sample has 120,000 or so clones; 88% are singletons. The CDR3 covers 14 residues. The study's findings and limits: When two AZD1222 doses had been given, Spike-specific TCR breadth and depth rose. Scientists sampled the repertoires only once the peak T cell response had passed. Most donors were white British and more were female, and clonal diversity was possibly underestimated. Unmutated variant regions are reportedly targeted by nearly half of spike-specific TCRs.

V gene TRBV21-1 combines with J gene TRBJ2-7. TRBV21-1 is a recognized pseudogene. This receptor was identified in an adult who received the AZD1222 COVID-19 vaccine. This specimen was peripheral blood, taken 28 days after the second AZD1222 dose. CDR3 protein: CASSIQPNQYEQYF. In DNA form, the CDR3 reads TGTGCCAGCAGCATCCAGCCGAACCAATACGAGCAGTACTTC.